A selection of T cell receptor beta chains follows, all from one sample in a study of blood T cell repertoires in COVID-19. Here immunoSEQ multiplex PCR was the method, and the copy in TCRdb shows in-frame clones only, minus some. The sample lists fewer than 250,000 clones; 84% were seen once. The source material was peripheral blood. The receptor set was obtained from a woman aged 50 to 60 with active or convalescent COVID-19. The CDR3 runs from the conserved cysteine through the conserved F or W. The D gene is left open where the match is weak. Part of the rows lack a size; the others show once, few, many or a class for expanded clones.

TRBJ1-4,.,TRBV28,TRBD1,TGTGCCAGCCGCGGTCAGGGGGCGGGTGAAAAACTGTTTTTT,CASRGQGAGEKLFF
TRBJ1-1,.,TRBV6-4,.,TGTGCCACGAGCCCGGGGGGACAAGCGGCTGAAGCTTTCTTT,CATSPGGQAAEAFF
TRBJ2-1,.,TRBV27,TRBD1,TGTGCCAGCAGGGGGCTTGGGGACAGAAACAATGAGCAGTTCTTC,CASRGLGDRNNEQFF
TRBJ1-1,.,TRBV9,TRBD1,TGTGCCAGCAGCCCTCGGACAGGGGGGACCACTGAAGCTTTCTTT,CASSPRTGGTTEAFF
TRBJ2-1,.,TRBV11-2,TRBD2,TGTGCCAGCAGCTTAGGACTAGCGGGAGATAATGAGCAGTTCTTC,CASSLGLAGDNEQFF
TRBJ1-2,.,TRBV20-1,.,TGCAGTGCTAGGGCGAGCGTGGGCTACACCTTC,CSARASVGYTF
TRBJ1-1,.,TRBV19,.,TGTGCCAGTAGTATCACAGGGCTGAACACTGAAGCTTTCTTT,CASSITGLNTEAFF
TRBJ1-3,.,TRBV3-1/TRBV3-2,.,TGTGCCAGCACCCAGGGAGGTAACACCATATATTTT,CASTQGGNTIYF
TRBJ2-1,once,TRBV27,.,TGTGCCAGCAGTCGTTTAGGCGGAATCAATGAGCAGTTCTTC,CASSRLGGINEQFF
TRBJ1-3,.,TRBV5-1,.,TGCGCCAGCAGCCCCGGGGGAGATGGAAACACCATATATTTT,CASSPGGDGNTIYF
TRBJ2-5,.,TRBV29-1,TRBD2,TGCAGCTCCCCGGGAGGGCTCCCACAAGAGACCCAGTACTTC,CSSPGGLPQETQYF
TRBJ2-7,.,TRBV5-1,TRBD1,TGCGCCAGCATGCCGGGACAGTTCGGCGGGGAGCAGTACTTC,CASMPGQFGGEQYF
TRBJ1-2,.,TRBV5-1,TRBD1,TGCGCCAGCAGCCCACAAACAGGGGGCGGGTATGGCTACACCTTC,CASSPQTGGGYGYTF
TRBJ1-2,.,TRBV2,.,TGTGCCAGCAGTGAATACCGTAACAGACACTATGGCTACACCTTC,CASSEYRNRHYGYTF
TRBJ2-7,.,TRBV19,.,TGTGCCTCTGGGGCCAACTTGAACTACGAGCAGTACTTC,CASGANLNYEQYF
TRBJ2-1,.,TRBV27,TRBD2,TGTGCCAGCAGTTGGCTGCTAGCGGGCAATGAGCAGTTCTTC,CASSWLLAGNEQFF
TRBJ2-3,.,TRBV5-1,.,TGCGCCAGCAGCCGGTCCCAAGAGGGAGATACGCAGTATTTT,CASSRSQEGDTQYF
TRBJ1-2,.,TRBV6-5,.,TGTGCCAGCGTAGAAAGTCTGACAGCTAACTATGGCTACACCTTC,CASVESLTANYGYTF
TRBJ1-1,.,TRBV3-1/TRBV3-2,TRBD1,TGTGCCAGCAGCCAAACAGGGGGCTCCTCTGGAGCTTTCTTT,CASSQTGGSSGAFF
TRBJ1-6,.,TRBV28,TRBD1,TGTGCCAGCAGTTTAATCGGGGTCGGGACAGGGGGTTCACCCCTCCACTTT,CASSLIGVGTGGSPLHF
TRBJ2-5,.,TRBV7-6,TRBD1,TGTGCCAGCAGCCAGGACAGGGGGGTTGTGGAGACCCAGTACTTC,CASSQDRGVVETQYF
TRBJ2-1,.,TRBV5-1,.,TGCGCCAGCAGCTTGGTTAGGGGGGAGCAGTTCTTC,CASSLVRGEQFF
TRBJ1-5,.,TRBV11-2,.,TGTGCCAGCAGCTTAAGTCAGGGAACGTATCAGCCCCAGCATTTT,CASSLSQGTYQPQHF
TRBJ2-1,once,TRBV5-1,TRBD2,TGCGCCAGCAGCTTCGTAGCGGGGCCCAATGAGCAGTTCTTC,CASSFVAGPNEQFF
TRBJ1-1,.,TRBV5-4,.,TGTGCCAGCAGCCCTTCACAGGTACGGTCCACTGAAGCTTTCTTT,CASSPSQVRSTEAFF
TRBJ2-2,few,TRBV25-1,.,TGTGCCAGCAGTGACGAAGAAGGCCGGGGAATCACCGGGGAGCTGTTTTTT,CASSDEEGRGITGELFF
TRBJ1-1,.,TRBV6-5,.,TGTGCCAGCAGGATTAGAGGGGGATTTACTGAAGCTTTCTTT,CASRIRGGFTEAFF
TRBJ2-3,few,TRBV3-1/TRBV3-2,TRBD2,TGTGCCAGCAGCCAACGACTAGCAGGGACAGATACGCAGTATTTT,CASSQRLAGTDTQYF
TRBJ2-3,.,TRBV28,.,TGTGCCAGCAGTTATCGCGGCACAGATACGCAGTATTTT,CASSYRGTDTQYF
TRBJ1-1,.,TRBV28,.,TGTGCCAGCAGTTTCTACCTAAACACTGAAGCTTTCTTT,CASSFYLNTEAFF
TRBJ2-7,.,TRBV6-2/TRBV6-3,TRBD2,TGTGCCAGCAGTTACTCGACTAGCGGGAGCTCCTACGAGCAGTACTTC,CASSYSTSGSSYEQYF
TRBJ1-2,once,TRBV3-1/TRBV3-2,TRBD1,TGTGCCAGCAGGGGGGGACAGGGGCTGACTGGCTACACCTTC,CASRGGQGLTGYTF
TRBJ1-2,once,TRBV10-3,TRBD1,TGTGCCATCAGTGAACCATCAGGGGGTGGCTACACCTTC,CAISEPSGGGYTF
TRBJ2-7,.,TRBV28,.,TGTGCCAGCAGTTTTCGGGATCGGGGTTGGTACGAGCAGTACTTC,CASSFRDRGWYEQYF
TRBJ1-6,.,TRBV18,.,TGTGCCAGCTCATCAGGGGAGGGAAGGAATTCACCCCTCCACTTT,CASSSGEGRNSPLHF
TRBJ2-6,.,TRBV14,.,TGTGCCAGCAGCCATTTACAGGGCTCTGGGGCCAACGTCCTGACTTTC,CASSHLQGSGANVLTF
TRBJ2-1,.,TRBV4-1,.,TGCGCCAGCAGCCTAGGACAGAACAATGAGCAGTTCTTC,CASSLGQNNEQFF
TRBJ1-3,.,TRBV28,.,TGTGCCAGCAGTAAACAGCTGGGCTCTGGAAACACCATATATTTT,CASSKQLGSGNTIYF
TRBJ1-2,.,TRBV7-2,.,TGTGCCAGCAGCTTAGCATTGGGGGGGAATAACTATGGCTACACCTTC,CASSLALGGNNYGYTF
TRBJ1-2,.,TRBV11-2,.,TGTGCCAGCAGCTTAACAGGGCGGGACTATGGCTACACCTTC,CASSLTGRDYGYTF
TRBJ2-1,.,TRBV28,TRBD2,TGTGCCAGTAAGACTAGCGGGAGAGGAGATGAGCAGTTCTTC,CASKTSGRGDEQFF
TRBJ1-2,.,TRBV5-4,TRBD1,TGTGCCAGCAGCTGGGACAGTAATGGCTACACCTTC,CASSWDSNGYTF
TRBJ2-3,.,TRBV29-1,TRBD2,TGCAGCGGAGGCGGGAGAGGGCGGGCAGATACGCAGTATTTT,CSGGGRGRADTQYF
TRBJ1-3,.,TRBV6-5,.,TGTGCCAGCAGTAGAGGACAGTTCTCTGGAAACACCATATATTTT,CASSRGQFSGNTIYF
TRBJ1-2,.,TRBV18,TRBD1,TGTGCCAGCTCATTCACAGGGGGCAGGACTAACTATGGCTACACCTTC,CASSFTGGRTNYGYTF
TRBJ2-3,.,TRBV10-2,TRBD2,TGCGCCAGCAGTGGTTTCCTAGCGGCCACCACAGATACGCAGTATTTT,CASSGFLAATTDTQYF
TRBJ2-5,.,TRBV15,.,TGTGCCACCAGCACCCGGGCCCCGAGGGAGGAGACCCAGTACTTC,CATSTRAPREETQYF
TRBJ2-2,.,TRBV7-7,TRBD1,TGTGCCAGCAGGCGGACAGGGGACGGGGAGCTGTTTTTT,CASRRTGDGELFF
TRBJ1-1,few,TRBV5-4,.,TGTGCCAGCAGCTTTCCCCGGGAGAAGACTGAAGCTTTCTTT,CASSFPREKTEAFF
TRBJ1-2,.,TRBV6-5,.,TGTGCCAGCAGTTCCCTAGCACAGGGATATAACTATGGCTACACCTTC,CASSSLAQGYNYGYTF
TRBJ2-4,.,TRBV2,.,TGTGCCAGCAGGAGTAGCCAAAATGGCATTCAGTACTTC,CASRSSQNGIQYF
TRBJ1-2,.,TRBV10-3,TRBD1,TGTGCCATCAGCCCTCTAGACAGGGGGCGAGGCTACACCTTC,CAISPLDRGRGYTF
TRBJ1-2,.,TRBV28,TRBD1,TGTGCCAGCAGTTCTTACGTGGACAGGAAAACTGGCTACACCTTC,CASSSYVDRKTGYTF
TRBJ1-5,.,TRBV6-6,TRBD1,TGTGCCAGCAGTCCACAATTTGGACAGGGAAAAGGTCAGCCCCAGCATTTT,CASSPQFGQGKGQPQHF
TRBJ1-1,once,TRBV5-1,.,TGCGCCAGCACCCCTTCCGGGACACAAAACACTGAAGCTTTCTTT,CASTPSGTQNTEAFF